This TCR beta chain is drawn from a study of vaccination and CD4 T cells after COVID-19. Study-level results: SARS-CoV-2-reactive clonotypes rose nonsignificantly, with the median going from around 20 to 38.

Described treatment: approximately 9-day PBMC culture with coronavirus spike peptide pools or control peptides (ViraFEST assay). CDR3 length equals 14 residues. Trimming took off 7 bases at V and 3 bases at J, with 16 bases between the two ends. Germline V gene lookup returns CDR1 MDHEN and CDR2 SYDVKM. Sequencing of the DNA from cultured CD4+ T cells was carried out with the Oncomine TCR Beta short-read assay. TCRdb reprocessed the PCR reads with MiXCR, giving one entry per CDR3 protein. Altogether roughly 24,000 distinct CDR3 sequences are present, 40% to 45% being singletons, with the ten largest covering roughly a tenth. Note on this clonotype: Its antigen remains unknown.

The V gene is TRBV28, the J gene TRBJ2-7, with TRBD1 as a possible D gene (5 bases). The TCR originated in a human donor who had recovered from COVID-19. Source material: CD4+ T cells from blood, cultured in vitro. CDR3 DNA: TGTGCCAGCAAGTGGACACACACTATCTACGAGCAGTACTTC. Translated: CASKWTHTIYEQYF.